This T cell receptor (beta chain) was observed in a study of immune characterization of retroperitoneal liposarcoma. This CDR3 contains 16 residues. Trimming pared 2 bases from V and 0 bases from J, leaving 11 bases between. Germline-derived CDR1 and CDR2 are MNHNS and SASEGT. This clonotype is large (0.1 to 1%) within its sample. MiXCR was run by TCRdb on the PCR reads, yielding one entry per CDR3 protein. The sample carries around 1,600 distinct CDR3 sequences, 40% to 50% recorded once. The specimen sequenced was tumor tissue. The TCR comes from a female donor with retroperitoneal liposarcoma. The chain uses TRBV6-1 and TRBJ2-1, with D uncertain. CDR3 amino acids: CASSERQVSSYNEQFF. The CDR3 nucleotides read TGTGCCAGCAGTGAACGGCAGGTTAGCTCCTACAATGAGCAGTTCTTC.